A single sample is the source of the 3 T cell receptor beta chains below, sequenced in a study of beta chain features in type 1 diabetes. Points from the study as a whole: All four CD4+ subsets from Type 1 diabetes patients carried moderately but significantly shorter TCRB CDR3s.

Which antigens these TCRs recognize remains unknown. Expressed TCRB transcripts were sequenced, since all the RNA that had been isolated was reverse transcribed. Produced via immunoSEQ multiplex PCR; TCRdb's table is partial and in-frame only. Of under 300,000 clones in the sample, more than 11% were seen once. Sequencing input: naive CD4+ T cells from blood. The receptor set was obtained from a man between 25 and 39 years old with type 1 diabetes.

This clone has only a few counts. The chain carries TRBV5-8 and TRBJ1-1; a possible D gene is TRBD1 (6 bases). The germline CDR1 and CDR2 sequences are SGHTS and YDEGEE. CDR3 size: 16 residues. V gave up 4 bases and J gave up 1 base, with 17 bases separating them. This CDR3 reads CASSEPWGRGNTEAFF. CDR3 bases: TGTGCCAGCAGCGAGCCGTGGGGCAGGGGGAACACTGAAGCTTTCTTT.

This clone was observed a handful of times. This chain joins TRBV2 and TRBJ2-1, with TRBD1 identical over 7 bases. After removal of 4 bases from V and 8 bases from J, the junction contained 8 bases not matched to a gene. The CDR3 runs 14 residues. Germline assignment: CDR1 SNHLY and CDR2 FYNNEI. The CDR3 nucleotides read TGTGCCAGCAGTGGGCAGGGGGTCATATATGAGCAGTTCTTC. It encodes CASSGQGVIYEQFF.

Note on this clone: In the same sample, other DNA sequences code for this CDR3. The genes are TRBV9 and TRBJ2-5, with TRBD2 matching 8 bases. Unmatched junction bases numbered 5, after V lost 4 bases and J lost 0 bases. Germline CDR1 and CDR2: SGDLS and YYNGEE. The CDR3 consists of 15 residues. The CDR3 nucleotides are TGTGCCAGCAGCCCCCGGGGGGGGTACCAAGAGACCCAGTACTTC. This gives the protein CASSPRGGYQETQYF.